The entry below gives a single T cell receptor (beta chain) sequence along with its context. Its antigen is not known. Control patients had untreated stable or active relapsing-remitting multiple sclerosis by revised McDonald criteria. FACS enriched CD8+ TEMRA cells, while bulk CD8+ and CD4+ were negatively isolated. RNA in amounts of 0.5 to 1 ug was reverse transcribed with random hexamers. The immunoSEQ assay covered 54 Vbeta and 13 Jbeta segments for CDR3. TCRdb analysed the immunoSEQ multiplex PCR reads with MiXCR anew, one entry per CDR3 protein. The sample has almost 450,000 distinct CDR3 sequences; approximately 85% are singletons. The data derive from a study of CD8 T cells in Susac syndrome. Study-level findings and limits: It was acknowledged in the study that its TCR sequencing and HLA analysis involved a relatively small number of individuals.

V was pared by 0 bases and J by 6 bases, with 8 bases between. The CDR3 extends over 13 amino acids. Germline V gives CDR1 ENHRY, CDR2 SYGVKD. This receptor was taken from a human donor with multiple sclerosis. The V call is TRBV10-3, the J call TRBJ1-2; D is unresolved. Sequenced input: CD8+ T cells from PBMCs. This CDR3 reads CAISESVPDGYTF. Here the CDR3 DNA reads TGTGCCATCAGTGAGTCGGTCCCAGATGGCTACACCTTC.